One sample yielded the 20 T cell receptor beta chains listed below, sequenced in a study of blood T cell repertoires in COVID-19. Libraries were prepared by immunoSEQ multiplex PCR; TCRdb keeps only in-frame clonotypes and omits some of them. This sample yields some 220,000 clones, of which over 75% are seen a single time; 2% to 3% belongs to the top ten. Material: peripheral blood. The receptor set was obtained from a woman in her 70s with COVID-19, enrolled during active disease.

The chain couples TRBV5-4 to TRBJ1-6, with D perhaps matching TRBD1 (6 bases). The V gene lost 7 bases and the J gene lost 8 bases, with 13 bases spanning the gap. The CDR3 is made up of 13 amino acids. Germline CDR1 and CDR2: SGHNT and YYREEE (reference sequence). Here the CDR3 DNA reads TGTGCCAGCGGTGAGGGGACATATTCACCCCTCCACTTT. Translating gives CASGEGTYSPLHF. Together with reference TRBV5-4 and TRBJ1-6, the CDR3 gives the full variable domain: ETGVTQSPTHLIKTRGQQVTLRCSSQSGHNTVSWYQQALGQGPQFIFQYYREEENGRGNFPPRFSGLQFPNYSSELNVNALELDDSALYLCASGEGTYSPLHFGNGTRLTVT.

This chain connects TRBV4-3 to TRBJ2-1; D gene uncertain. Germline V CDR1 and CDR2: LGHNA, YSLEER. Trimming took off 0 bases at V and 0 bases at J, with 6 bases between the two ends. CDR3 length: 15 residues. This CDR3 reads CASSQDENSYNEQFF. The CDR3 DNA sequence: TGCGCCAGCAGCCAAGATGAGAACTCCTACAATGAGCAGTTCTTC.

The table lists this clone with a few counts. The chain links TRBV2 to TRBJ1-2; 12 bases are a match to TRBD1. The ends lost 2 bases at V and 8 bases at J; junction bases unmatched: 6. The CDR3 runs to 15 residues. The germline V gene has CDR1 SNHLY and CDR2 FYNNEI. CDR3 in DNA: TGTGCCAGCAGTGAAAGGGACAGGGGGCTTAGAGGCTACACCTTC. Its protein is CASSERDRGLRGYTF.

J is TRBJ1-1 and V is TRBV11-1; a weak D match, TRBD1 (6 bases). Per the germline V gene, CDR1 is SGHAT and CDR2 is FQDESV (reference sequence). V lost 5 bases and J 5 bases, leaving 18 bases between the germline ends. This CDR3 has 15 amino acids. For the CDR3, the DNA is TGTGCCAGCAGCAATTACGTGGGGGCCGGGACTGAAGCTTTCTTT. Encoded protein: CASSNYVGAGTEAFF.

This chain uses TRBV18 with TRBJ2-6; no reliable D call. With 2 bases removed from V and 0 bases from J, the gap between germline ends came to 11 bases. Germline V gives CDR1 KGHSH, CDR2 LQKENI. The CDR3 is made up of 17 amino acids. The CDR3 DNA is TGTGCCAGCTCACCATGGGCAGGCCCCTCTGGGGCCAACGTCCTGACTTTC. Protein: CASSPWAGPSGANVLTF.

The V and J genes are TRBV9 and TRBJ1-1; 9 bases map to TRBD1. The J segment lost 1 base and the V segment lost 4 bases, leaving 5 bases of the junction unmatched. The CDR3 has 15 amino acids. Germline CDR1 SGDLS, CDR2 YYNGEE. Here the CDR3 reads CASSTGQGRNTEAFF. The CDR3 nucleotides are TGTGCCAGCAGCACCGGACAGGGGCGGAACACTGAAGCTTTCTTT.

This clone was seen a single time. The chain links TRBV15 to TRBJ1-6; a possible D gene is TRBD1 (5 bases). The CDR3 totals 16 residues. V gave up 0 bases and J gave up 7 bases, with 13 bases separating them. Germline V gene sequence: CDR1 LNHNV, CDR2 YYDKDF (reference sequence). This CDR3 is CATSRDGPAGNSPLHF. The DNA of the CDR3 is TGTGCCACCAGCAGAGATGGCCCGGCAGGGAATTCACCCCTCCACTTT.

As for this clone: Other DNA sequences in this sample translate to the same CDR3. The rearrangement uses TRBV3-1 (or the pseudogene TRBV3-2) and TRBJ1-1, with a possible D match to TRBD1 (6 bases). CDR3 length: 15 amino acids. Germline CDR1 and CDR2: LGHDT and YNNKEL (reference sequence). V gave up 0 bases and J gave up 4 bases, with 12 bases separating them. Here the CDR3 DNA reads TGTGCCAGCAGCCAAGAGGGGGGGCTAGGCACTGAAGCTTTCTTT. Translating it yields CASSQEGGLGTEAFF.

This clone was recorded only once. The chain uses TRBV24-1 and TRBJ2-1, with TRBD1 matching 9 bases. Looked up from germline, CDR1 is KGHDR and CDR2 is SFDVKD. With 4 bases clipped from V and 0 bases from J, the junction kept 9 bases outside the gene matches. This CDR3 spans 18 amino acids. CDR3 loop: CATSDPEGQGYSYNEQFF. CDR3 sequence (DNA): TGTGCCACCAGTGACCCGGAGGGACAGGGATACTCCTACAATGAGCAGTTCTTC.

This sequence joins TRBV6-2 or TRBV6-3 and TRBJ2-3; possibly TRBD2 for D (5 bases). There are 13 residues in the CDR3. Germline V gene sequence: CDR1 MNHEY, CDR2 SVGEGT. V dropped 3 bases and J dropped 7 bases, with 11 bases sitting between them. CDR3 protein: CASSYRLPYTQYF. In DNA, the CDR3 is TGTGCCAGCAGTTATCGACTACCTTATACGCAGTATTTT.

V gene TRBV6-5 combines with J gene TRBJ1-2; the D is unclear. V was cut by 5 bases and J by 4 bases, with 14 bases left in between. In germline, CDR1 is MNHEY, CDR2 SVGAGI. This CDR3 region has 14 residues. In DNA, the CDR3 is TGTGCCAGCAGTCCCGACAAGACCTTCTATGGCTACACCTTC. It codes for CASSPDKTFYGYTF.

The chain links TRBV28 to TRBJ1-2, with TRBD1 matching over 7 bases. The V and J ends lost 4 bases and 3 bases, in that order; junction bases with no gene match: 14. The CDR3 contains 17 residues. CDR1 MDHEN and CDR2 SYDVKM come from the germline V gene. CDR3 sequence: CASSSTNFRGYDYGYTF. CDR3 sequence (DNA): TGTGCCAGCAGTTCTACCAACTTCAGGGGGTACGACTATGGCTACACCTTC.

This chain connects TRBV5-6 to TRBJ1-6; 9 positions match TRBD1. Germline V gene data show CDR1 as SGHDT and CDR2 as YYEEEE. J lost 6 bases, V lost 2 bases, and 3 bases had no gene match. The CDR3 loop spans 15 amino acids. CDR3 in amino acids: CASSLGTGSNSPLHF. CDR3 nucleotide sequence: TGTGCCAGCAGCTTAGGGACAGGGAGTAATTCACCCCTCCACTTT.

This rearrangement joins TRBV10-3 to TRBJ1-6; 8 bases line up with TRBD1. The J segment lost 10 bases and the V segment lost 7 bases, leaving 12 bases of the junction unmatched. The germline V gene has CDR1 ENHRY and CDR2 SYGVKD. The length of the CDR3 is 15 residues. The CDR3 sequence: CAIKGGTGIGSPLHF. In DNA form, the CDR3 reads TGTGCCATCAAGGGGGGGACAGGTATCGGGTCACCCCTCCACTTT.

V gene TRBV2 combines with J gene TRBJ1-4; TRBD1 is a possible D gene (6 bases). Germline V CDR1 and CDR2: SNHLY, FYNNEI. CDR3 length equals 19 residues. Trimming shortened V by 2 bases and J by 0 bases, and 19 bases separated the two germline ends. The CDR3 region is CASSEPNPPTGSTNEKLFF. The CDR3 DNA reads as TGTGCCAGCAGTGAACCCAATCCCCCTACAGGGTCAACTAATGAAAAACTGTTTTTT.

This clone was found once. As DNA, the CDR3 is TGTGCCACCACTGGACAGAGAACGAACACTGAAGCTTTCTTT. This codes for CATTGQRTNTEAFF. The V gene is TRBV15, the J gene TRBJ1-1, with a tentative D call TRBD1 (6 bases). V was cut by 7 bases and J by 1 base, with 13 bases left in between. Germline-derived CDR1 and CDR2 are LNHNV and YYDKDF (reference sequence). CDR3 length equals 14 residues.

This clone has just one count. The chain combines TRBV25-1 with TRBJ1-1, with D possibly TRBD1 on 6 matching bases. V was cut by 7 bases and J by 5 bases, with 14 bases left in between. This CDR3 has 13 residues. Per germline, CDR1 MGHDK and CDR2 SYGVNS. This CDR3 reads CASTDRFGTEAFF. The CDR3 region has the DNA TGTGCCAGCACCGACAGGTTTGGAACTGAAGCTTTCTTT. The full variable domain, with the rest looked up from reference TRBV25-1 and TRBJ1-1, is EADIYQTPRYLVIGTGKKITLECSQTMGHDKMYWYQQDPGMELHLIHYSYGVNSTEKGDLSSESTVSRIRTEHFPLTLESARPSHTSQYLCASTDRFGTEAFFGQGTRLTVV.

This chain links TRBV5-4 with TRBJ2-2; TRBD2 matches at 7 bases. Germline trimming cut 6 bases from V and 2 bases from J; bases unmatched to any gene: 7. The CDR3 has 15 residues. From germline, CDR1 is SGHNT and CDR2 YYREEE (reference sequence). Here the CDR3 reads CASNLAEKNTGELFF. Here the CDR3 DNA reads TGTGCCAGCAACCTAGCGGAGAAAAACACCGGGGAGCTGTTTTTT.

This clone has a handful of counts. This chain connects TRBV7-2 to TRBJ1-1, with 11 positions matching TRBD1. Germline V CDR1 and CDR2: SGHTA, FQGNSA. The length of the CDR3 is 16 residues. Unmatched junction bases numbered 7, after V lost 3 bases and J lost 4 bases. CDR3 sequence (DNA): TGTGCCAGCAGCTTTGTGGGGACAGGGGGGCTCACTGAAGCTTTCTTT. Its protein product is CASSFVGTGGLTEAFF. The complete variable domain, with remaining parts taken from reference TRBV7-2 and TRBJ1-1, reads GAGVSQSPSNKVTEKGKDVELRCDPISGHTALYWYRQSLGQGLEFLIYFQGNSAPDKSGLPSDRFSAERTGGSVSTLTIQRTQQEDSAVYLCASSFVGTGGLTEAFFGQGTRLTVV.

The genes are TRBV27 and TRBJ2-3; 9 positions match TRBD2. V lost 0 bases, J lost 3 bases, and 7 bases stayed unmatched. This CDR3 contains 17 residues. CDR1 is MNHEY, CDR2 SMNVEV, per germline (reference sequence). CDR3 residues: CASSLSRGAGGTDTQYF. CDR3 bases: TGTGCCAGCAGTTTATCCCGAGGAGCGGGGGGTACAGATACGCAGTATTTT.